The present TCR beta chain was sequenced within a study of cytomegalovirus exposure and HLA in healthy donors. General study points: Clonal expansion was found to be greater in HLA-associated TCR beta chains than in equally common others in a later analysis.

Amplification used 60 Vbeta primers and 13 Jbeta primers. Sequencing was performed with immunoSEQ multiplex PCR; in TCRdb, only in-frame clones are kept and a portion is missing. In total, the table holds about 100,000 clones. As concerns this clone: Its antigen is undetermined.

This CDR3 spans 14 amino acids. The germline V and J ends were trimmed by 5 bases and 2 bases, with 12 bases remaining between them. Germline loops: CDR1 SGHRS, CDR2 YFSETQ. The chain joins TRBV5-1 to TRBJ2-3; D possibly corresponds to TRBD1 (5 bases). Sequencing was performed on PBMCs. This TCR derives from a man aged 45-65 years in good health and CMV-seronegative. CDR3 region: CASSSQGPTDTQYF. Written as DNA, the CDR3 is TGCGCCAGCAGTTCCCAGGGCCCCACAGATACGCAGTATTTT.